These 20 T cell receptor beta chains were all obtained from the same sample, sequenced in a study of CD8 T cells in ankylosing spondylitis. Study results and caveats: Blood of patients with ankylosing spondylitis appeared to be characterized by a TCR beta motif of several highly homologous variants.

No antigen has been identified for these receptors. Via MiXCR, TCRdb re-called the 5' RACE reads, giving one row per CDR3 protein. The top ten clones hold approximately 1% of a sample with roughly 440,000 distinct CDR3 sequences, 17% of them seen once. The sample comprised blood, either unsorted or a sorted T cell fraction (not recorded which). These receptors were obtained from a male donor with ankylosing spondylitis.

The chain links TRBV12-3 or TRBV12-4 to TRBJ1-5, with 7 bases identical to TRBD1. The CDR3 length is 13 residues. J gave up 9 bases and V 2 bases, and 4 bases lay outside the gene matches. CDR3 DNA: TGTGCCAGCAGTTTAAAGGGGGCGGGGCCCCAGCATTTT. Its translation is CASSLKGAGPQHF.

A few counts support this clonotype. The chain carries TRBV29-1 and TRBJ1-1; 7 bases line up with TRBD1. The CDR3 runs to 13 residues. Germline lookup yields CDR1 SQVTM and CDR2 ANQGSEA. The J segment lost 7 bases and the V segment lost 6 bases, leaving 11 bases of the junction unmatched. The CDR3 loop is CSVGTVFKGEAFF. The DNA for the CDR3 is TGCAGCGTCGGGACAGTGTTCAAGGGTGAAGCTTTCTTT.

J is TRBJ1-2 and V is TRBV7-9, with TRBD1 matching over 8 bases. This CDR3 is built from 14 residues. Germline assignment: CDR1 SEHNR and CDR2 FQNEAQ (reference sequence). Germline trimming cut 1 base from V and 6 bases from J; bases unmatched to any gene: 4. CDR3 bases: TGTGCCAGCAGCTTAGAAATACAGGGGGATGGCTACACCTTC. Translation gives CASSLEIQGDGYTF.

This clonotype came up many times. The chain joins TRBV9 to TRBJ2-3, with D uncertain. In germline, CDR1 is SGDLS, CDR2 YYNGEE. Trimming cost V 7 bases and J 5 bases, with 20 bases left between them. CDR3 length: 15 residues. The CDR3 DNA follows: TGTGCCAGCGGTTGGGGTGGGGATTGGGAAGATACGCAGTATTTT. It codes for CASGWGGDWEDTQYF.

The chain has TRBV20-1 and TRBJ1-6, with 7 nucleotides matching TRBD1. CDR1 is DFQATT, CDR2 SNEGSKA, per germline (reference sequence). V was clipped by 0 bases and J by 6 bases; unmatched bases: 11. The CDR3 loop spans 17 amino acids. The CDR3 DNA reads TGCAGTGCTAGAGATCCCTCTCCGGGACAGCGTAATTCACCCCTCCACTTT. This encodes CSARDPSPGQRNSPLHF.

This clonotype was found a few times. The chain combines TRBV6-2 or TRBV6-3 with TRBJ2-1; TRBD1 agrees at 8 bases. Germline V gives CDR1 MNHEY, CDR2 SVGEGT. This CDR3 has 12 amino acids. V lost 8 bases to trimming and J lost 9 bases; unmatched junction nucleotides: 6. The CDR3 sequence is CASRPGGGEQFF. DNA of the CDR3: TGTGCCAGCCGCCCAGGGGGCGGTGAGCAGTTCTTC.

This chain uses TRBV27 with TRBJ2-3, with 8 bases identical to TRBD2. This CDR3 comprises 16 residues. J was trimmed by 2 bases and V by 5 bases; bases with no gene match: 9. Germline V CDR1 and CDR2: MNHEY, SMNVEV (reference sequence). The CDR3 sequence is CASSPYLAGTTDTQYF. The CDR3 nucleotides are TGTGCCAGCAGTCCCTATCTAGCGGGCACCACAGATACGCAGTATTTT.

This clonotype was counted a few times. The J gene is TRBJ2-1, the V gene TRBV2; unclear D gene. The CDR3 loop spans 11 amino acids. The V end was cut by 4 bases, the J end by 6 bases, with 4 bases between. The V gene's germline CDR1 is SNHLY and CDR2 FYNNEI. The chain's CDR3 is CASSGPNEQFF. CDR3 in DNA: TGTGCCAGCAGTGGGCCCAATGAGCAGTTCTTC.

This clonotype was seen just once. The V and J genes are TRBV19 and TRBJ1-5; D remains unclear. Germline values: CDR1 LNHDA, CDR2 SQIVND (reference sequence). V lost 3 bases and J lost 3, with 15 bases in between. The CDR3 extends over 16 amino acids. The CDR3 spells CASSMSGIRHNQPQHF. CDR3 coding DNA: TGTGCCAGTAGTATGTCCGGGATCAGGCACAATCAGCCCCAGCATTTT.

The chain is built from TRBV19 and TRBJ1-1; maybe TRBD1 (6 bases). The CDR3 runs 17 residues. Deletions cut 7 bases from V and 2 bases from J, with 23 bases between. The germline V gene has CDR1 LNHDA and CDR2 SQIVND (reference sequence). This chain's CDR3 is CASTPVYATGGNTEAFF. DNA for the CDR3: TGTGCCAGTACCCCGGTATACGCGACAGGAGGCAACACTGAAGCTTTCTTT. The full variable domain, completed using reference TRBV19 and TRBJ1-1, is DGGITQSPKYLFRKEGQNVTLSCEQNLNHDAMYWYRQDPGQGLRLIYYSQIVNDFQKGDIAEGYSVSREKKESFPLTVTSAQKNPTAFYLCASTPVYATGGNTEAFFGQGTRLTVV.

The V call is TRBV12-3 or TRBV12-4, the J call TRBJ1-1, with D maybe TRBD1 (6 bases). Trimming removed 7 bases from V and 4 bases from J, with 25 bases in between. The CDR3 extends over 17 amino acids. The CDR3 region is CASNLRDVGAGGTEAFF. CDR3 nucleotides: TGTGCCAGCAACCTTAGGGACGTGGGGGCCGGGGGCACTGAAGCTTTCTTT.

The chain employs TRBV2 and TRBJ2-7, with D hard to call. V lost 2 bases and J 3 bases, leaving 11 bases between the germline ends. Germline V lookup: CDR1 SNHLY, CDR2 FYNNEI. CDR3 size: 14 residues. The CDR3 spells CASSETSKDYEQYF. CDR3 bases: TGTGCCAGCAGTGAAACCAGTAAAGACTACGAGCAGTACTTC.

The chain employs TRBV28 and TRBJ1-1, with 8 bases matching TRBD1. V trimming: 7 bases; J trimming: 2 bases; junction bases outside the gene matches: 6. CDR3 length: 14 residues. The germline CDR1 and CDR2 sequences are MDHEN and SYDVKM. This CDR3 reads CASTSQGANTEAFF. For the CDR3, the DNA is TGTGCCAGCACCTCTCAGGGGGCAAACACTGAAGCTTTCTTT.

This chain uses TRBV5-5 with TRBJ2-5, with 9 bases fitting TRBD1. This CDR3 region has 16 residues. From germline, CDR1 is SGHKS and CDR2 YYEKEE (reference sequence). V shed 1 base, J shed 5 bases, and the junction held 9 bases outside the gene matches. This CDR3 reads CASSLSVGQGRETQYF. The CDR3 DNA sequence: TGTGCCAGCAGCTTGTCCGTGGGACAGGGAAGGGAGACCCAGTACTTC.

The V and J genes are TRBV12-3 or TRBV12-4 and TRBJ2-5; 7 bases line up with TRBD2. V trimming: 5 bases; J trimming: 2 bases; junction bases outside the gene matches: 17. The CDR3 is made up of 18 amino acids. CDR3 region: CASSRLYLAGEGQETQYF. The CDR3 DNA reads as TGTGCCAGCAGTCGACTCTATTTAGCGGGCGAGGGGCAAGAGACCCAGTACTTC.

V gene TRBV20-1 combines with J gene TRBJ1-1; maybe TRBD1 (5 bases). The CDR3 extends over 13 amino acids. The V end lost 5 bases, the J end lost 2 bases, and 12 bases lay between the germline ends. Germline loops: CDR1 DFQATT, CDR2 SNEGSKA (reference sequence). The CDR3 is CSARRDGNTEAFF. The CDR3 DNA reads as TGCAGTGCTCGGCGGGACGGCAACACTGAAGCTTTCTTT.

The V call is TRBV24-1, the J call TRBJ2-1; 16 bases line up with TRBD2. CDR1 and CDR2 (germline): KGHDR, SFDVKD. This CDR3 is built from 18 residues. The V segment lost 4 bases and the J segment 4 bases; nucleotides outside the gene matches: 6. The CDR3 region is CATSEGGLAGGEYNEQFF. The DNA for the CDR3 is TGTGCCACCAGTGAGGGGGGACTAGCGGGAGGGGAATACAATGAGCAGTTCTTC.

This clonotype has a single count. The J gene is TRBJ2-3, the V gene TRBV11-1, with 9 bases lining up with TRBD2. CDR3 length: 18 residues. The germline gives CDR1 SGHAT, CDR2 FQDESV (reference sequence). Trimming at V came to 6 bases and at J to 2 bases, leaving 15 bases not matched to a gene. The CDR3 bases are TGTGCCAGCAGGCAAACCCCCGCGGGGGGGGGGTCCACAGATACGCAGTATTTT. This codes for CASRQTPAGGGSTDTQYF.

This clonotype was recorded at least ten times. The chain links TRBV29-1 to TRBJ2-1; 9 bases are a match to TRBD2. The CDR3 is 12 residues long. The junction had 4 bases not matched to a gene; V was cut back by 6 bases and J by 7 bases. Germline loops: CDR1 SQVTM, CDR2 ANQGSEA. CDR3 nucleotide sequence: TGCAGCGTCTGCGGGGGGGGTAATGAGCAGTTCTTC. This translates into CSVCGGGNEQFF.

The chain links TRBV24-1 to TRBJ1-2; D possibly corresponds to TRBD1 (5 bases). V shed 0 bases and J shed 6 bases, with 7 bases lying between them. This CDR3 has 13 residues. Germline CDR1 KGHDR, CDR2 SFDVKD. CDR3 protein: CATSDLSGNGYTF. The CDR3 DNA sequence: TGTGCCACCAGTGATTTGTCAGGGAATGGCTACACCTTC.